The 3 T cell receptor beta chains reported below all come from one sample, sequenced in a study of cytomegalovirus exposure and HLA in healthy donors. The method was immunoSEQ multiplex PCR; TCRdb's version includes in-frame clones alone and lacks a portion of them. Of roughly 150,000 clones listed, around nine tenths are singletons. The sequenced material came from PBMCs. The receptor source for this set is a young man in good health and CMV-seronegative.

The rearrangement links TRBV6-5 to TRBJ1-5; D call uncertain. The CDR3 has 15 residues. With 2 bases removed from V and 2 bases from J, the gap between germline ends came to 10 bases. Germline values: CDR1 MNHEY, CDR2 SVGAGI. CDR3 nucleotides: TGTGCCAGCAGTTACGGCGGGCTAGGCAATCAGCCCCAGCATTTT. Translation: CASSYGGLGNQPQHF.

The table lists this clone with a count of one. This chain uses TRBV7-9 with TRBJ1-5, with a weak D call TRBD1 (5 bases). Germline V gives CDR1 SEHNR, CDR2 FQNEAQ (reference sequence). Trimming cost V 5 bases and J 2 bases, with 10 bases left between them. The CDR3 has 14 residues. CDR3 residues: CASSLAGGNQPQHF. CDR3 in DNA: TGTGCCAGCAGCCTTGCGGGGGGCAATCAGCCCCAGCATTTT.

The chain employs TRBV5-5 and TRBJ1-5; 8 bases map to TRBD1. This CDR3 contains 13 residues. V was clipped by 4 bases and J by 7 bases; unmatched bases: 4. CDR1 is SGHKS and CDR2 is YYEKEE in the germline V gene (reference sequence). The CDR3 is CASSPDRAQPQHF. The CDR3 DNA follows: TGTGCCAGCAGCCCGGACAGGGCCCAGCCCCAGCATTTT.